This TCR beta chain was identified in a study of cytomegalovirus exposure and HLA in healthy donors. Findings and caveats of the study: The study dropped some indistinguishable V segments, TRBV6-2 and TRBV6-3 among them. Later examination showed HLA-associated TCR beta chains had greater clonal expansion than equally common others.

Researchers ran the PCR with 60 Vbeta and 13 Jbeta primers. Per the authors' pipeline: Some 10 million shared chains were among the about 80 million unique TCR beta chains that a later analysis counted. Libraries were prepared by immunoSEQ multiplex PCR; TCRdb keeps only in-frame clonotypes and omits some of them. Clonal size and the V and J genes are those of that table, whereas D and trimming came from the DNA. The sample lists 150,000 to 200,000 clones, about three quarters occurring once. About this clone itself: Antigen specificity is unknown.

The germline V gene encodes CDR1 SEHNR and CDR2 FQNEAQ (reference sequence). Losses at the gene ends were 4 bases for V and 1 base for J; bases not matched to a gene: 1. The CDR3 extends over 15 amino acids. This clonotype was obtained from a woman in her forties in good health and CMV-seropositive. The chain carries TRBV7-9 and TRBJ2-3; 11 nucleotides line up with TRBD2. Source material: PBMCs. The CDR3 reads CASSSTSGGTDTQYF. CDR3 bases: TGTGCCAGCAGCTCGACTAGCGGGGGCACAGATACGCAGTATTTT.